This entry is about one T cell receptor beta chain. This entry belongs to a study of technical replicates of blood from several donors. This CDR3 contains 15 residues. Trimming took off 4 bases at V and 5 bases at J, with 15 bases between the two ends. CDR1 and CDR2 (germline): MNHEY, SMNVEV (reference sequence). Measured with immunoSEQ multiplex PCR; TCRdb has only the in-frame clones, and not every one. This table has around 92,000 clones, about 94% appearing once. Material for sequencing was T cells isolated from PBMCs. This clonotype was obtained from a human donor in good health. V gene TRBV27 combines with J gene TRBJ1-5; no reliable D call. The DNA of the CDR3 is TGTGCCAGCAGTTCACTAGGGTCGGGGTATCAGCCCCAGCATTTT. Translating it yields CASSSLGSGYQPQHF.